Presented here are 20 T cell receptor beta chains from one specimen sequenced in a study of graft-versus-host responses after intestinal transplantation. Each mixed lymphocyte reaction held around 200,000 CFSE-labeled responders and around 200,000 irradiated violet-dye-labeled stimulators. The repertoire was sequenced with immunoSEQ multiplex PCR; TCRdb's copy has only in-frame clones and lacks some. The repertoire has approximately 8,300 clones, over 25% of them found once; the top ten carry 4.5% to 6%. The sequenced sample was alloreactive CD8+ T cells from a mixed lymphocyte reaction culture, obtained before transplantation. Stated subset: CFSE-low proliferating T cells sorted from roughly six-day pre-transplant mixed lymphocyte reaction (GvH or HvG direction). These receptors were taken from a human patient who was an organ donor for intestinal transplantation.

This CDR3 is CASSQIMETEAFF. CDR3 coding DNA: TGTGCCAGCAGCCAAATCATGGAAACTGAAGCTTTCTTT. The V gene is TRBV9, the J gene TRBJ1-1; D not certain. V was shortened by 4 bases and J by 5 bases, with 12 bases between the two germline ends. CDR1 is SGDLS and CDR2 is YYNGEE in the germline V gene. The CDR3 loop spans 13 amino acids. Full variable domain (outside the CDR3, taken from reference TRBV9 and TRBJ1-1): DSGVTQTPKHLITATGQRVTLRCSPRSGDLSVYWYQQSLDQGLQFLIQYYNGEERAKGNILERFSAQQFPDLHSELNLSSLELGDSALYFCASSQIMETEAFFGQGTRLTVV.

CDR3 sequence reads: CASTHMTGNTEAFF. DNA of the CDR3: TGTGCCAGTACCCACATGACAGGGAACACTGAAGCTTTCTTT. The chain employs TRBV19 and TRBJ1-1, with D possibly being TRBD1 (6 bases). The CDR3 is made up of 14 amino acids. Between the trimmed V and J ends, which lost 7 bases and 1 base, there was a span of 13 bases. CDR1 and CDR2 (germline): LNHDA, SQIVND (reference sequence).

This clone has just a few counts. The J gene is TRBJ1-5, the V gene TRBV7-5. TRBV7-5 has pseudogene status. The CDR3 extends over 12 amino acids. The CDR3 sequence: CASSPGVQPQHF. The CDR3 DNA sequence: TGTGCCAGCAGCCCGGGGGTTCAGCCCCAGCATTTT.

This chain links TRBV11-3 with TRBJ1-1; D remains ambiguous. V was pared by 5 bases and J by 0 bases, with 4 bases between. Germline lookup yields CDR1 SGHNT and CDR2 YENEEA. The length of the CDR3 is 12 residues. The CDR3 loop is CASSTMNTEAFF. CDR3 DNA sequence: TGTGCCAGCAGCACAATGAACACTGAAGCTTTCTTT.

V gene TRBV4-1 combines with J gene TRBJ2-3, with TRBD2 identical over 9 bases. This CDR3 spans 15 amino acids. Germline V gives CDR1 MGHRA, CDR2 YSYEKL. The junction had 2 bases not matched to a gene; V was cut back by 2 bases and J by 2 bases. The CDR3: CASSQPSGTTDTQYF. The CDR3, as DNA: TGCGCCAGCAGCCAACCTAGCGGGACCACAGATACGCAGTATTTT.

The V gene is TRBV28, the J gene TRBJ2-5; weak D call: TRBD1 (8 bases). There are 19 residues in the CDR3. Germline CDR1 reads MDHEN; CDR2 reads SYDVKM. V lost 2 bases to trimming and J lost 1 base, with 23 bases between them. CDR3 coding DNA: TGTGCCAGCAGTTTAGTGATACAGGGGGGGGTCCAGGTCCAAGAGACCCAGTACTTC. This sequence encodes CASSLVIQGGVQVQETQYF.

The sample holds a few counts of this clone. The rearrangement uses TRBV4-3 and TRBJ2-3; 7 nucleotides match TRBD2. The length of the CDR3 is 15 residues. V lost 4 bases and J lost 4; bases outside the gene matches: 8. Looked up from germline, CDR1 is LGHNA and CDR2 is YSLEER. DNA for the CDR3: TGCGCCAGCAGCCTAGGGCAGGGAGGGCCAGATACGCAGTATTTT. Translation: CASSLGQGGPDTQYF.

The rearrangement uses TRBV5-1 and TRBJ1-2; 9 nucleotides agree with TRBD1. Germline trimming cut 4 bases from V and 7 bases from J; bases unmatched to any gene: 17. The CDR3 length is 17 residues. From germline, CDR1 is SGHRS and CDR2 YFSETQ. The CDR3: CASSTGTGISPERGYTF. DNA for the CDR3: TGCGCCAGCAGCACCGGGACAGGGATCTCCCCCGAACGTGGCTACACCTTC.

The chain couples TRBV29-1 to TRBJ2-5, with TRBD1 matching over 8 bases. The CDR3 contains 16 residues. The germline gives CDR1 SQVTM, CDR2 ANQGSEA. V lost 0 bases to trimming and J lost 5 bases; unmatched junction nucleotides: 11. The CDR3 protein is CSVEDPEQGVGETQYF. The CDR3 DNA follows: TGCAGCGTTGAAGACCCCGAACAGGGGGTGGGCGAGACCCAGTACTTC.

This clone was seen more than once but under ten times. The V and J genes are TRBV7-9 and TRBJ2-3, with a weak D call TRBD2 (5 bases). This CDR3 has 14 amino acids. Germline assignment: CDR1 SEHNR and CDR2 FQNEAQ (reference sequence). Trimming stripped 1 base from V and 5 bases from J, with 10 bases between. CDR3 in amino acids: CASSLELARDTQYF. DNA of the CDR3: TGTGCCAGCAGCTTAGAGCTAGCTAGAGATACGCAGTATTTT. Using reference TRBV7-9 and TRBJ2-3 for the parts outside the CDR3, the full variable domain is DTGVSQNPRHKITKRGQNVTFRCDPISEHNRLYWYRQTLGQGPEFLTYFQNEAQLEKSRLLSDRFSAERPKGSFSTLEIQRTEQGDSAMYLCASSLELARDTQYFGPGTRLTVL.

This chain links TRBV6-1 with TRBJ1-1; 7 nucleotides agree with TRBD1. The CDR3 covers 13 residues. Germline lookup yields CDR1 MNHNS and CDR2 SASEGT. V shed 8 bases, J shed 1 base, and the junction held 4 bases outside the gene matches. This chain's CDR3 is CASGGQSNTEAFF. As DNA, the CDR3 is TGTGCCAGCGGGGGACAGTCGAACACTGAAGCTTTCTTT.

J is TRBJ1-2 and V is TRBV4-2; 11 nucleotides agree with TRBD1. V was pared by 0 bases and J by 8 bases, with 8 bases of the junction left unmatched. The CDR3 runs 16 residues. The germline gives CDR1 LGHNA, CDR2 YNFKEQ. The CDR3 DNA sequence: TGTGCCAGCAGCCAAGATCTTGGGACAGGGGGAGTCGGCTACACCTTC. This gives the protein CASSQDLGTGGVGYTF.

This clone was observed a few times. The chain recombines TRBV4-3 with TRBJ1-4, with D tentatively TRBD1 (5 bases). V was shortened by 1 base and J by 8 bases, with 14 bases between the two germline ends. The CDR3 is made up of 15 amino acids. The germline CDR1 and CDR2 sequences are LGHNA and YSLEER. The CDR3: CASSQVRGGGEKLFF. The CDR3 DNA reads as TGCGCCAGCAGCCAAGTAAGGGGAGGTGGAGAAAAACTGTTTTTT.

Only a few counts were recorded for this clone. The chain carries TRBV6-1 and TRBJ1-6, with unresolved D. This CDR3 contains 11 residues. The germline gives CDR1 MNHNS, CDR2 SASEGT. The ends were cut back, 5 bases at V and 4 bases at J, with 0 bases in the middle. The CDR3 protein is CASSYNSPLHF. DNA of the CDR3: TGTGCCAGCAGTTATAATTCACCCCTCCACTTT.

This rearrangement joins TRBV6-5 to TRBJ1-1, with D tentatively TRBD1 (6 bases). The V end lost 4 bases, the J end lost 5 bases, and 8 bases lay between the germline ends. Germline CDR1 MNHEY, CDR2 SVGAGI. CDR3 length equals 12 residues. The CDR3 nucleotides read TGTGCCAGCAGTTTGGGACATACTGAAGCTTTCTTT. It yields the protein CASSLGHTEAFF.

This clone occurred a few times. This sequence joins TRBV21-1 and TRBJ2-7; the D call in the table, TRBD2, was not verified against the DNA. TRBV21-1 is an annotated pseudogene. This CDR3 contains 14 residues. As DNA, the CDR3 is TGTGCCAGCAGCAAGAGAGGAGTAATCGGGGAGCAGTACTTC. This sequence encodes CASSKRGVIGEQYF.

The rearrangement links TRBV7-9 to TRBJ1-2, with 10 positions matching TRBD1. Germline CDR1 and CDR2: SEHNR and FQNEAQ (reference sequence). V lost 6 bases, J lost 8 bases, and 15 bases stayed unmatched. The CDR3 consists of 16 residues. In DNA, the CDR3 is TGTGCCAGCAGGGCACCGGGACAGGGGCTGCTAAGAGGCTACACCTTC. Protein sequence: CASRAPGQGLLRGYTF.

This clone was found a few times. A far larger clone is just one base off, so this is likely a read error. This chain joins TRBV4-1 and TRBJ1-2, with 8 bases identical to TRBD1. Per germline, CDR1 MGHRA and CDR2 YSYEKL. The CDR3 contains 13 residues. V lost 7 bases to trimming and J lost 3 bases; unmatched junction nucleotides: 4. This chain's CDR3 is CASILDRDYGYTF. The DNA for the CDR3 is TGCGCCAGCATCCTGGACAGGGACTATGGCTACACCTTC.

As for this clone: The junction differs from germline at one of its ends, possibly a read error. The J gene is TRBJ2-5, the V gene TRBV5-6; 10 bases map to TRBD2. The DNA end is a closer match to TRBJ2-7, so the J assignment may be wrong. Germline V lookup: CDR1 SGHDT, CDR2 YYEEEE. The CDR3 is made up of 13 amino acids. CDR3 loop: CANSSGTSDEQYF. CDR3 nucleotide sequence: TGTGCCAACAGCTCCGGGACTAGCGACGAGCAGTACTTC.

This clone has only a few counts. The J gene is TRBJ2-2, the V gene TRBV11-3; 12 bases map to TRBD2. Germline assignment: CDR1 SGHNT and CDR2 YENEEA. V shed 5 bases, J shed 6 bases, and the junction held 7 bases outside the gene matches. CDR3 length: 16 amino acids. CDR3 region: CASSITTSGRPGELFF. The CDR3, as DNA: TGTGCCAGCAGCATTACTACTAGCGGGAGGCCCGGGGAGCTGTTTTTT.